These 8 T cell receptor beta chains were sequenced from one sample in a study of CD8 T cells in ankylosing spondylitis. TCRdb processed the 5' RACE reads anew with MiXCR; each CDR3 protein has one entry. Of some 130,000 distinct CDR3 sequences in the sample, roughly 7.7% were seen once. The sequenced sample consisted of synovial fluid, either unsorted or a sorted T cell fraction (not recorded which). These receptors were taken from a male donor with ankylosing spondylitis.

This clonotype was detected ten times or more. This chain uses TRBV4-2 with TRBJ1-3, with unresolved D. The germline V and J ends were trimmed by 0 bases and 7 bases, with 10 bases remaining between them. From germline, CDR1 is LGHNA and CDR2 YNFKEQ. The CDR3 has 14 amino acids. The CDR3, as DNA: TGTGCCAGCAGCCAAGATTCCGGTACGAACACCATATATTTT. It is translated as CASSQDSGTNTIYF.

This CDR3 reads CSARDSGKPMYNEQFF. CDR3 DNA: TGCAGTGCTAGAGACAGCGGCAAGCCAATGTACAATGAGCAGTTCTTC. The genes are TRBV20-1 and TRBJ2-1; TRBD2 might be the D (5 bases). Germline V gene sequence: CDR1 DFQATT, CDR2 SNEGSKA (reference sequence). The CDR3 runs to 16 residues. V shed 0 bases and J shed 4 bases, with 16 bases lying between them.

This clonotype was recorded many times. The V call is TRBV4-1, the J call TRBJ1-6, with D tentatively TRBD1 (5 bases). From germline, CDR1 is MGHRA and CDR2 YSYEKL. Trimming pared 4 bases from V and 5 bases from J, leaving 27 bases between. This CDR3 comprises 20 residues. The CDR3 sequence is CASSRIRGQGGNQDNSPLHF. The DNA for the CDR3 is TGCGCCAGCAGCCGAATAAGGGGTCAGGGAGGCAATCAGGATAATTCACCCCTCCACTTT.

This clonotype was recorded many times. The chain uses TRBV20-1 and TRBJ2-7; D is perhaps TRBD1 or TRBD2 (6 bases each). Germline values: CDR1 DFQATT, CDR2 SNEGSKA (reference sequence). The CDR3 contains 13 residues. V lost 2 bases to trimming and J lost 5 bases, with 13 bases between them. CDR3 amino acids: CSARWGAEDEQYF. DNA for the CDR3: TGCAGTGCTAGATGGGGGGCCGAGGACGAGCAGTACTTC.

The chain combines TRBV5-1 with TRBJ2-3, with 14 bases lining up with TRBD2. This CDR3 has 17 residues. V shed 0 bases and J 7 bases; nucleotides not matched to a gene: 7. Germline V gene sequence: CDR1 SGHRS, CDR2 YFSETQ. This CDR3 is CASSLDSGTSGSYTQYF. The DNA for the CDR3 is TGCGCCAGCAGCTTGGACTCCGGGACTAGCGGGAGCTATACGCAGTATTTT.

This clonotype was seen a few times. The V call is TRBV20-1, the J call TRBJ1-3, with no clear D. V was trimmed by 0 bases and J by 0 bases, leaving 9 bases between them. The germline V gene has CDR1 DFQATT and CDR2 SNEGSKA (reference sequence). The CDR3 has 15 residues. CDR3 DNA: TGCAGTGCTAGAGAGGTCAAAAACTCTGGAAACACCATATATTTT. Translated: CSAREVKNSGNTIYF.

This clonotype was seen more than once but under ten times. The chain joins TRBV11-2 to TRBJ1-1; unclear D gene. Trimming shortened V by 2 bases and J by 5 bases, and 12 bases separated the two germline ends. Per the germline V gene, CDR1 is SGHAT and CDR2 is FQNNGV. The CDR3 is 14 amino acids. The CDR3 protein is CASSLYREGTEAFF. CDR3 sequence (DNA): TGTGCCAGCAGCTTATATAGGGAGGGAACTGAAGCTTTCTTT.

The chain has TRBV7-9 and TRBJ1-2; D remains unclear. The CDR3 covers 11 residues. V lost 8 bases and J lost 5, with 9 bases in between. Germline V gene data show CDR1 as SEHNR and CDR2 as FQNEAQ (reference sequence). Here the CDR3 reads CASASGYGYTF. The CDR3, as DNA: TGTGCCAGCGCCTCCGGGTATGGCTACACCTTC.